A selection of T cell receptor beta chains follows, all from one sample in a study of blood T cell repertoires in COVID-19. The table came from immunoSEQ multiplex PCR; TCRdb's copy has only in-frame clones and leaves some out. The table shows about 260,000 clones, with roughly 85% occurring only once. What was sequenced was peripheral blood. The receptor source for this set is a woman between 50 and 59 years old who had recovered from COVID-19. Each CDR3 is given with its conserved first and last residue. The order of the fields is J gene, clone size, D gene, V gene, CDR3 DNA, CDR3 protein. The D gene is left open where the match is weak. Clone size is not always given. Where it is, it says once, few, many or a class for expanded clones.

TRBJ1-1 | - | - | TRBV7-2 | TGTGCCAGCAATAATTGGGGAGGAGCTGAAGCTTTCTTT | CASNNWGGAEAFF
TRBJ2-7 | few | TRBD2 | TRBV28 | TGTGCCAGTCGAGAAGGGACTAGCGTCCACGAGCAGTACTTC | CASREGTSVHEQYF
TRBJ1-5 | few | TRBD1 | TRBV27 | TGTGCCAGCAGCCCTCTATTACGGGACAGGAATCAGCCCCAGCATTTT | CASSPLLRDRNQPQHF
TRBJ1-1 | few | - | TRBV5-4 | TGTGCCAGCAGCCGTACAATGAACACTGAAGCTTTCTTT | CASSRTMNTEAFF
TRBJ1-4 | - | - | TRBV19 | TGTGCCACCACGGTAAATGAAAAACTGTTTTTT | CATTVNEKLFF
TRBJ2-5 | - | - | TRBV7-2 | TGTGCCAGCAGCCGTGCCCGCGAACAAGAGACCCAGTACTTC | CASSRAREQETQYF
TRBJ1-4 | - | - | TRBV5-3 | TGTGCCAGAAGCTTGATTTCGAGAGGGGGTTGGGAAAAACTGTTTTTT | CARSLISRGGWEKLFF
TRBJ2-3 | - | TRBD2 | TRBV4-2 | TGTGCCAGCAGCCAAGATCAGGCTAGCGGGGGTTGGGATACGCAGTATTTT | CASSQDQASGGWDTQYF
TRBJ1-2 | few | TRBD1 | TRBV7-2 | TGTGCCAGCAGCGTATCAGGGGGACACTATGGCTACACCTTC | CASSVSGGHYGYTF
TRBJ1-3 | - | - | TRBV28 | TGTGCCAGCAGCCAACCGGGTGGCTCTGGAAACACCATATATTTT | CASSQPGGSGNTIYF
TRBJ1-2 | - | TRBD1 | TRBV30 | TGTGCCTGGGATCTACCGGGACAGGGGATTGTTCATGGCTACACCTTC | CAWDLPGQGIVHGYTF
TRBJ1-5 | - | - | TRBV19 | TGTGCCAGTAGCCCTCAACCGGGAATTGATCAGCCCCAGCATTTT | CASSPQPGIDQPQHF
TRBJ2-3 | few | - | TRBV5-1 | TGCGCCAGCAGCTTGGCGGGGAGCACAGATACGCAGTATTTT | CASSLAGSTDTQYF
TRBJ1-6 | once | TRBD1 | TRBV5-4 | TGTGCCAGCAGCGCGTGGACAGGGACGGATTCACCCCTCCACTTT | CASSAWTGTDSPLHF
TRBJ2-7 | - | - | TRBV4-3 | TGCGCCAGCAGCCCTAACAAGGTGGGCCCCTACGAGCAGTACTTC | CASSPNKVGPYEQYF
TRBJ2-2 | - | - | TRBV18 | TGTGCCAGCTCACCACGCAGGGGACCAGACACCGGGGAGCTGTTTTTT | CASSPRRGPDTGELFF
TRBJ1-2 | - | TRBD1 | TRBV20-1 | TGCAGGGGACAGGGGGATGGCTACACCTTC | CRGQGDGYTF
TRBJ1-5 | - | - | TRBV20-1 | TGCAGTGCTAGTCAGACGGACAAAAGGAATCAGCCCCAGCATTTT | CSASQTDKRNQPQHF
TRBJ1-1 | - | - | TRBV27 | TGTGCCAGCAGTTTTCAGGGTGGCACTGAAGCTTTCTTT | CASSFQGGTEAFF
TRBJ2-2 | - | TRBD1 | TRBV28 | TGTGCCAGCAGTCCAGGGGGCGCACACACCGGGGAGCTGTTTTTT | CASSPGGAHTGELFF
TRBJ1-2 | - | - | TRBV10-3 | TGTGCCATCAGTGATGACAGAAACTATGGCTACACCTTC | CAISDDRNYGYTF
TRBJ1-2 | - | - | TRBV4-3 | TGCGCCAGCAGCCAAGATACAGGAAGGTACTATGGCTACACCTTC | CASSQDTGRYYGYTF
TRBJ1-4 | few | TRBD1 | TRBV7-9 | TGTGCCAGCAGCTTCATGACAGGGGGAAATGAAAAACTGTTTTTT | CASSFMTGGNEKLFF
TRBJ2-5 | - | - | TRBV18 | TGTGCCAGCTCACCACCGGCAGGGGCTAGAGAGACCCAGTACTTC | CASSPPAGARETQYF
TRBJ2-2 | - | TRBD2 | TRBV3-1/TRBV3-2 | TGTGCCAGCAGCCAACCGGCCTCTAGCGGGAGGGACACCGGGGAGCTGTTTTTT | CASSQPASSGRDTGELFF
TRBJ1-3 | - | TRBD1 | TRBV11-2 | TGTGCCAGCAGCTTAGTCGCAGGGGGATCCTCTGGAAACACCATATATTTT | CASSLVAGGSSGNTIYF
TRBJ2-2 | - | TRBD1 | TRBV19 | TGTGCCAGTAGGAAACAGGGGGCCGCGAACACCGGGGAGCTGTTTTTT | CASRKQGAANTGELFF
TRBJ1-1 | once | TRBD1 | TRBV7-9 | TGTGCCAGCAGCTTAAGTGGGACAGAGAACACTGAAGCTTTCTTT | CASSLSGTENTEAFF
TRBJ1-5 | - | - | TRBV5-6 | TGTGCCAGCAGCTCGGCTATACAGGGTCTCAATCAGCCCCAGCATTTT | CASSSAIQGLNQPQHF
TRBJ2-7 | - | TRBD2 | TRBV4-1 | TGCGCCAGCAGCCTAGCGGGGCTCTACGAGCAGTACTTC | CASSLAGLYEQYF
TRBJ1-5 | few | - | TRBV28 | TGTGCCTGCTCAGGGCCTCGTCTTAGCAATCAGCCCCAGCATTTT | CACSGPRLSNQPQHF
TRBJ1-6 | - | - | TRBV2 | TGTGCCAGCAGGGAAGCGCGGGGGGGGTCACCCCTCCACTTT | CASREARGGSPLHF
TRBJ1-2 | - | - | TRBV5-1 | TGCGCCAGCAGCGGGACCGGGACACATGGGGGCTACACCTTC | CASSGTGTHGGYTF
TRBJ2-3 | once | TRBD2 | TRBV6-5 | TGTGCCAGCATGTCTAGCGGGGGAGCGACGCAGTATTTT | CASMSSGGATQYF
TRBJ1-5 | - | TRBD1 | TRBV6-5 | TGTGCCAGCAGCGACAGGGACGGGCAGCCCCAGCATTTT | CASSDRDGQPQHF
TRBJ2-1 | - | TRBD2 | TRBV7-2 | TGTGCCAGCAGTTCCAACCGGGGGGGCCTTCTCTCGTCCTACAATGAGCAGTTCTTC | CASSSNRGGLLSSYNEQFF
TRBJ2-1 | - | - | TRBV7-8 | TGTGCCAGCAGCTCCATGTCAGGGGCCGGCAATGAGCAGTTCTTC | CASSSMSGAGNEQFF
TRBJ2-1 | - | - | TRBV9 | TGTGCCAGCAGCGTAGGGGCAGGCTCCTACAATGAGCAGTTCTTC | CASSVGAGSYNEQFF
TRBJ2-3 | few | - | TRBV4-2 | TGTGCCAGCAGCCAGCTCACAGGGAGGGGCGGCACAGATACGCAGTATTTT | CASSQLTGRGGTDTQYF
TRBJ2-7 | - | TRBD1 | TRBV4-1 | TGCGCCAGCAGCCAACAGACAGGGGCTGGAACCTACGAGCAGTACTTC | CASSQQTGAGTYEQYF
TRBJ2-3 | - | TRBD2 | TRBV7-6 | TGTGCCAGCAGCTCGCAGACTAGCGGGGGGTTTAATACGCAGTATTTT | CASSSQTSGGFNTQYF
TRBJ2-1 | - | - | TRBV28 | TGTGCCAGCAGCCCTAACGACCGGGACTTTTACAATGAGCAGTTCTTC | CASSPNDRDFYNEQFF
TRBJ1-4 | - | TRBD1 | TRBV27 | TGTGCCAGCGCAAGGGGGCCTACTAATGAAAAACTGTTTTTT | CASARGPTNEKLFF
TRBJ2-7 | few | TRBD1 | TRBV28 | TGTGCCAGCAGACGGCCCCACAGGGGGCTCGAGCAGTACTTC | CASRRPHRGLEQYF
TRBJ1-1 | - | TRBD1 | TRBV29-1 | TGCAGCGTGGGACAGGGGGTTAACACTGAAGCTTTCTTT | CSVGQGVNTEAFF
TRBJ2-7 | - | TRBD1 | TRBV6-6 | TGTGCCAGCACCCACCCCGGACAGGGTCGGGCCTACGAGCAGTACTTC | CASTHPGQGRAYEQYF
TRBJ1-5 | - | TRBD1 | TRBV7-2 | TGTGCCAGCAGCTCGGGACAGGGGAACCAGCCCCAGCATTTT | CASSSGQGNQPQHF
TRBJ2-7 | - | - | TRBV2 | TGTGCCAGCAGTTTCCTTCTGACAGGTCAAGTCGAGCAGTACTTC | CASSFLLTGQVEQYF
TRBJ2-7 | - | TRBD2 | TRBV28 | TGTGCCAGCAGCCCCCCCCGAGGCCGGGGAGGGGTGGAGCAGTACTTC | CASSPPRGRGGVEQYF
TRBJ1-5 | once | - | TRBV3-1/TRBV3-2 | TGTGCCAGCAGCCAAGGATTAGGGGCTCAGCCCCAGCATTTT | CASSQGLGAQPQHF